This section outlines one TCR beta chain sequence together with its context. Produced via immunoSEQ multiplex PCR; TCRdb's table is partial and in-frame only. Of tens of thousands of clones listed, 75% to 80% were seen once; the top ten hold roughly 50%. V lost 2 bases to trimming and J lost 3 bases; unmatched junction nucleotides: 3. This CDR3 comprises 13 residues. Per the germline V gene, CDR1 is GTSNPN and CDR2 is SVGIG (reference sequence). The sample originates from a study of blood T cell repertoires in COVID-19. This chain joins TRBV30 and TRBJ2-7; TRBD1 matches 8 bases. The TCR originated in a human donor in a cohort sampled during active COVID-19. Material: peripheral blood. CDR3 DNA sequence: TGTGCCTGGAGTTCCGGGACAGGCTACGAGCAGTACTTC. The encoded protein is CAWSSGTGYEQYF.